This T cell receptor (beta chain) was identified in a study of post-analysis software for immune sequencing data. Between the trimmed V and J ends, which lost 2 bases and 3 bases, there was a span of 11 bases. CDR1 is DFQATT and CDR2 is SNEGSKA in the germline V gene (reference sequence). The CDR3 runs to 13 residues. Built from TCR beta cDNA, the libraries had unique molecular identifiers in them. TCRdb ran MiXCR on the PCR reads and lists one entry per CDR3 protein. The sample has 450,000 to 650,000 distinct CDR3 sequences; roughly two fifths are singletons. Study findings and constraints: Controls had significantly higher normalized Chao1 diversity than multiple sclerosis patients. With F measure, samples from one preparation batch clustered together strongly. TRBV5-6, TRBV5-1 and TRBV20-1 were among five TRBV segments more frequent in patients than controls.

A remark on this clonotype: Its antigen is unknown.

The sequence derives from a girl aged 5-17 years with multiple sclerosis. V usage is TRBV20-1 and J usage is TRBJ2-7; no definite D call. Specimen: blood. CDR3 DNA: TGCAGTGCTAGATCTGGGTTTAACTACGAGCAGTACTTC. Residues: CSARSGFNYEQYF.